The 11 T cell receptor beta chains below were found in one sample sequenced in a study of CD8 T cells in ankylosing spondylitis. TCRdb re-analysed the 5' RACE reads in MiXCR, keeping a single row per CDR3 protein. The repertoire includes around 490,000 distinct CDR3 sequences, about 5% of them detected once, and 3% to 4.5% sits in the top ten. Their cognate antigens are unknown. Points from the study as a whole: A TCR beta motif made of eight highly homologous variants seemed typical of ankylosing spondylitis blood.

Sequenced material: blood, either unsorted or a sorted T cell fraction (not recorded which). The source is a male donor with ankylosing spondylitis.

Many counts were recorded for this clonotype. CDR3 sequence (DNA): TGTGCCAGCAGCTTAGTTGGGGGGGCGATTGAGCAGTTCTTC. Its protein product is CASSLVGGAIEQFF. The chain uses TRBV7-2 and TRBJ2-1, with D possibly TRBD2 on 7 matching bases. Germline-derived CDR1 and CDR2 are SGHTA and FQGNSA. Trimming took 1 base from V and 9 from J, leaving 13 bases between them. The CDR3 has 14 residues. The whole variable domain, remainder taken from reference TRBV7-2 and TRBJ2-1, is GAGVSQSPSNKVTEKGKDVELRCDPISGHTALYWYRQSLGQGLEFLIYFQGNSAPDKSGLPSDRFSAERTGGSVSTLTIQRTQQEDSAVYLCASSLVGGAIEQFFGPGTRLTVL.

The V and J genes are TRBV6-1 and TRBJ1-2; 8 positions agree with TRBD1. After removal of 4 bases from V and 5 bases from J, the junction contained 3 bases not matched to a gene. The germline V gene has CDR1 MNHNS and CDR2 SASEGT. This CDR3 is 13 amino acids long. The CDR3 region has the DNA TGTGCCAGCAGTGGAGACAGGGGTTATGGCTACACCTTC. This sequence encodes CASSGDRGYGYTF.

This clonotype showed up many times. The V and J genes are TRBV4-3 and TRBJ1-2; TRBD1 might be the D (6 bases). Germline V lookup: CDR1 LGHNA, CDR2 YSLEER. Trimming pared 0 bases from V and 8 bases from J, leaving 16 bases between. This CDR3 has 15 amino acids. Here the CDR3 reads CASSQDTGSLRGYTF. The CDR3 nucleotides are TGCGCCAGCAGCCAAGATACAGGGTCCTTACGAGGCTACACCTTC.

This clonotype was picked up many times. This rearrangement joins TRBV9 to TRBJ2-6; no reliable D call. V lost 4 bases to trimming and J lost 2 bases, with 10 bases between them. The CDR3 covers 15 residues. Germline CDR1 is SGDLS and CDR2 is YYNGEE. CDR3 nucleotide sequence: TGTGCCAGCAGCCCCGGTCCCCCTGGGGCCAACGTCCTGACTTTC. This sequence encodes CASSPGPPGANVLTF.

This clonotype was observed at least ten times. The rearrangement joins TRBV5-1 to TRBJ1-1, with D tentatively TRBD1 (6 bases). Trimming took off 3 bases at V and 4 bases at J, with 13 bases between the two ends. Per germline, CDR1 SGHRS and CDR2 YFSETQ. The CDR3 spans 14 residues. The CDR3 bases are TGCGCCAGCAGCTGGGACATGGGGAGCACTGAAGCTTTCTTT. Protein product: CASSWDMGSTEAFF.

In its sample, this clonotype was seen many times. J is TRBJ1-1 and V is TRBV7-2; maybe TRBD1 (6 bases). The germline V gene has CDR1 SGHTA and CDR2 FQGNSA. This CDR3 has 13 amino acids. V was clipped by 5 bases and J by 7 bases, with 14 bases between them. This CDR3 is CASSPGVGYEAFF. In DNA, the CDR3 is TGTGCCAGCAGCCCAGGGGTCGGGTATGAAGCTTTCTTT. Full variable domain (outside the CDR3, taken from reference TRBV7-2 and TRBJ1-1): GAGVSQSPSNKVTEKGKDVELRCDPISGHTALYWYRQSLGQGLEFLIYFQGNSAPDKSGLPSDRFSAERTGGSVSTLTIQRTQQEDSAVYLCASSPGVGYEAFFGQGTRLTVV.

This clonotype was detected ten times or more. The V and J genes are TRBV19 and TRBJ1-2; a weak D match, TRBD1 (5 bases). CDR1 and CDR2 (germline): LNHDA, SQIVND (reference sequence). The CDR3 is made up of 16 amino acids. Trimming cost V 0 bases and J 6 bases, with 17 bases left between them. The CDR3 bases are TGTGCCAGTAGTATAGATCTTCCAGGGATTTCTCATGGCTACACCTTC. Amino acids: CASSIDLPGISHGYTF.

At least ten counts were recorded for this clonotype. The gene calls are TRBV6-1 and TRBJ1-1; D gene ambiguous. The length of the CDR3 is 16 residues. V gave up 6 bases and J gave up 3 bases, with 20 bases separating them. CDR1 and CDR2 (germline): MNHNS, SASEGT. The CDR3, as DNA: TGTGCCAGCAGACTTGACCCTCTGTACGTGGACACTGAAGCTTTCTTT. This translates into CASRLDPLYVDTEAFF.

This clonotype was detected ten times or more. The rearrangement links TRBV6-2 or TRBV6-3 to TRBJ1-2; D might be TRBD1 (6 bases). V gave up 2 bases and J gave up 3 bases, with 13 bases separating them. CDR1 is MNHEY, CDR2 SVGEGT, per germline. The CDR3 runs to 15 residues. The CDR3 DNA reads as TGTGCCAGCAGTTACGTCCGGGGGGCGGACTATGGCTACACCTTC. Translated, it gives CASSYVRGADYGYTF.

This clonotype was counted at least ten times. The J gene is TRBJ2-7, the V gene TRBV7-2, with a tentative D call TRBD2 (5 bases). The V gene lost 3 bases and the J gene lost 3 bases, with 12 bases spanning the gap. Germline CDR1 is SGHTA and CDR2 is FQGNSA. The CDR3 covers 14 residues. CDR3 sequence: CASSFPGVSYEQYF. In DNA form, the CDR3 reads TGTGCCAGCAGCTTCCCCGGGGTGAGCTACGAGCAGTACTTC.

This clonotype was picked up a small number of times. CDR3 nucleotide sequence: TGTGCCAGCAGCTTGCACAGGGGGATGGGGCAGTACTTC. It translates to CASSLHRGMGQYF. The chain recombines TRBV7-4 with TRBJ2-7; TRBD1 agrees at 8 bases. After removal of 3 bases from V and 9 bases from J, the junction contained 7 bases not matched to a gene. Germline-derived CDR1 and CDR2 are SGHVT and SQSDAQ. The CDR3 contains 13 residues.